These 23 T cell receptor beta chains came from one sample sequenced in a study of tissue T cells after allogeneic stem cell transplantation (dated by TCRdb to the early 2020s). The time point label, read with the paper, signifies: mouse harvest day 14 after allogeneic transplant. Each mouse graft, delivered by tail vein injection, combined 10^6 splenic CD5+ T cells with 10^7 T-cell-depleted bone marrow cells. Library preparation employed the immunoSEQ multiplex PCR assay. Drawn from immuneACCESS, this table holds only the in-frame rearrangements with V and J called that TCRdb kept. Clones are partly lost; checked studies trace under half to an unresolved V gene and leave the rest unexplained. The sample profile shows some 5,000 clones; roughly 40% of them were found once. Jointly, the top ten make up 24% of the sample. The sample consisted of gut tissue. The receptor set was obtained from a female BALB/c mouse given C57BL/6 T cells with graft-versus-host disease after an allogeneic hematopoietic cell transplant.

In its sample, this clone ranks as medium-sized (0.01 to 0.1%). The germline and genes are mouse ones. The read gets to within 1 residue of the CDR3 end, and the germline J gene fills in the rest. V usage is TRBV17 and J usage is TRBJ2-7; 8 bases match TRBD1. Germline V gene data show CDR1 as MNHDT and CDR2 as YYDKIL. V trimming: 6 bases; J trimming: 7 bases; junction bases outside the gene matches: 5. The CDR3 length is 12 residues. The CDR3 spells CASSPGGGEQYF. The sequenced part of the CDR3 DNA is TGTGCTAGCAGCCCAGGGGGCGGGGAACAGTAC.

A remark on this clone: The listed genes are named as in mouse. The CDR3 is cut off 1 residue early in the read; its end comes from the germline J gene. This chain joins TRBV3 and TRBJ2-3, with 11 bases identical to TRBD2. From germline, CDR1 is SNHLY and CDR2 FYNGKV (reference sequence). This CDR3 contains 15 residues. Trimming cost V 3 bases and J 4 bases; bases outside gene matches: 3. The CDR3 loop reads CASSFGTGGPETLYF. CDR3 DNA (partial): TGTGCCAGCAGCTTTGGGACTGGGGGACCAGAAACGCTGTAT.

By share of the sample, this clone is medium-sized. Genes here carry mouse names. The CDR3 is cut off 1 residue early in the read; its end comes from the germline J gene. The J gene is TRBJ2-4, the V gene TRBV12-1, with 7 nucleotides matching TRBD1. From germline, CDR1 is SGHSN and CDR2 HYEKVE. The length of the CDR3 is 13 residues. V trimming: 4 bases; J trimming: 4 bases; junction bases outside the gene matches: 4. The covered CDR3 bases are TGTGCCAGCTCCGGACAGGCCAAAAACACCTTGTAC. Translated: CASSGQAKNTLY. From start to end, the CDR3 is CASSGQAKNTLYF.

As to this clone: Genes and germline come from the mouse. The read is 1 residue too short to cover the CDR3 end, so that end is filled in from the germline J gene. J is TRBJ2-7 and V is TRBV24; 8 nucleotides line up with TRBD2. With V trimmed by 0 bases and J by 4 bases, 5 bases remained unmatched. The CDR3 loop spans 15 amino acids. CDR1 is KGHTA and CDR2 is FRNEEI in the germline V gene. Incomplete CDR3 DNA: TGTGCCAGCAGTCTGTATGGGGGGGGGTCGTATGAACAGTAC. Translated, it gives CASSLYGGGSYEQY. The CDR3 as a whole reads CASSLYGGGSYEQYF.

This clone is medium-sized (0.01 to 0.1%) by share. Mouse gene names and germline throughout. The read ends 1 residue early relative to the CDR3; the germline J gene fills the gap. The V call is TRBV16, the J call TRBJ2-7; D gene unclear. This CDR3 has 13 amino acids. V lost 3 bases and J 0 bases, leaving 6 bases between the germline ends. Germline values: CDR1 SGHSA, CDR2 FRNQAP. This CDR3 is CASSFAGSYEQYF. The sequenced part of the CDR3 DNA is TGTGCAAGCAGCTTTGCAGGCTCCTATGAACAGTAC.

Turning to this clone: Gene names are mouse gene names. The read terminates 1 residue ahead of where the CDR3 ends, so the germline J gene completes it. The genes are TRBV13-1 and TRBJ2-7, with TRBD1 identical over 11 bases. This CDR3 comprises 13 residues. V lost 3 bases to trimming and J lost 7 bases; unmatched junction nucleotides: 3. CDR1 is NSHNY and CDR2 is SYGAGN in the germline V gene. CDR3 bases read: TGTGCCAGCAGTGCGGACAGGGGGCAGGAACAGTAC. Amino acids: CASSADRGQEQY. The whole CDR3 sequence reads CASSADRGQEQYF.

Comments on this clone: Gene names are the mouse ones. With the read ending 1 residue before the CDR3 end, the germline J gene is used to fill in that end. The genes are TRBV19 and TRBJ2-5; 7 positions match TRBD2. V dropped 5 bases and J dropped 3; count of bases not matched to a gene: 6. Germline V lookup: CDR1 FNHDT, CDR2 SITEND (reference sequence). There are 14 residues in the CDR3. CDR3 sequence reads: CASSPGTEQDTQYF. Incomplete CDR3 DNA: TGTGCCAGCAGCCCTGGGACTGAGCAAGACACCCAGTAC.

By its share, this clone is medium-sized. Genes and germline come from the mouse. The CDR3 loop reads CASGETGVEQYF. The sequenced part of the CDR3 DNA is TGTGCCAGCGGTGAGACAGGGGTCGAACAGTAC. V and J are TRBV13-2 and TRBJ2-7; 8 positions match TRBD1. The read comes to an end 1 residue before the CDR3 does, leaving the germline J gene to fill in the end. The CDR3 length is 12 residues. With 2 bases clipped from V and 7 bases from J, the junction kept 2 bases outside the gene matches. CDR1 NNHNN and CDR2 SYGAGS come from the germline V gene (reference sequence).

About this clone itself: The genes are named according to mouse. The CDR3 is cut off 1 residue early in the read; its end comes from the germline J gene. The chain uses TRBV20 and TRBJ1-4; D call uncertain. CDR1 and CDR2 from the germline V gene are GFQATS and STVNSAI. This CDR3 is 14 amino acids long. V gave up 0 bases and J gave up 1 base, with 6 bases separating them. Here the CDR3 reads CGAREDGSNERLFF. CDR3 DNA (partial): TGTGGTGCTAGGGAGGACGGTTCCAACGAAAGATTATTT. Drawing the rest from reference TRBV20 and TRBJ1-4, the complete variable domain is GALVYQYPRRTICKSGTSMRMECQAVGFQATSVAWYRQSPQKTFELIALSTVNSAIKYEQNFTQEKFPISHPNLSFSSMTVLNAYLEDRGLYLCGAREDGSNERLFFGHGTKLSVL.

This clone is deemed medium-sized (0.01 to 0.1%). The gene names here belong to mouse. Read coverage stops 1 residue before the CDR3 terminus; the germline J gene supplies the remainder. This chain uses TRBV13-1 with TRBJ2-3; D unresolved. Trimming left V 0 bases short and J 2 bases short, with 7 bases between. CDR3 size: 14 residues. Germline V gene data show CDR1 as NSHNY and CDR2 as SYGAGN. CDR3 DNA, as far as it was read: TGTGCCAGCAGTGATGCCGGGGTTGCAGAAACGCTGTAT. Encoded protein: CASSDAGVAETLY. The full CDR3 reads CASSDAGVAETLYF.

Comments on this clone: Genes here carry mouse names. The read finishes 1 residue shy of the CDR3 end, and the germline J gene is used to complete it. The chain combines TRBV19 with TRBJ2-7, with 11 bases that match TRBD2. With 4 bases clipped from V and 3 bases from J, the junction kept 3 bases outside the gene matches. CDR3 length equals 14 residues. Germline V CDR1 and CDR2: FNHDT, SITEND (reference sequence). CDR3 protein: CASSLGLGVYEQYF. The DNA read from the CDR3 is TGTGCCAGCAGTCTGGGACTGGGGGTCTATGAACAGTAC.

This clone was recorded a few times. Gene names denote mouse genes. The read is 1 residue too short to cover the CDR3 end, so that end is filled in from the germline J gene. This sequence joins TRBV29 and TRBJ1-6; D remains unclear. TRBJ1-6 is filed as an ORF, its function uncertain. Trimming pared 5 bases from V and 4 bases from J, leaving 3 bases between. The length of the CDR3 is 12 residues. Germline CDR1 MSHET, CDR2 SYDVDS. CDR3: CASSKYNSPLYF. The sequenced CDR3 bases are TGTGCTAGCAGTAAGTATAATTCGCCCCTCTAC.

There are a few counts of this clone. The listed genes are named as in mouse. From the germline J gene comes the end of the CDR3, since the read stops 1 residue before it. Other DNA sequences within the sample encode an identical CDR3. The rearrangement uses TRBV26 and TRBJ1-1; the D gene is possibly TRBD1 (5 bases). The CDR3 covers 12 residues. Germline loops: CDR1 KGHPV, CDR2 FQNQEV (reference sequence). V gave up 2 bases and J gave up 5 bases, with 6 bases separating them. The covered CDR3 bases are TGTGCCAGCAGTCTGGGGGGAACAGAAGTCTTC. Its protein product is CASSLGGTEVF. The whole CDR3 sequence is CASSLGGTEVFF.

This clone turned up a few times. Mouse names are used for the genes. Read sequence stops 1 residue before the CDR3 end, and the germline J gene provides the missing end. V gene TRBV15 combines with J gene TRBJ1-1; weak D call: TRBD1 (5 bases). CDR3 size: 14 residues. Germline loops: CDR1 SGHND, CDR2 FRSKSL. The V end lost 5 bases, the J end lost 3 bases, and 13 bases lay between the germline ends. CDR3 DNA (partial): TGTGCCAGCAGTCGACAGTTAACGGACACAGAAGTCTTC. This codes for CASSRQLTDTEVF. The whole CDR3 region reads CASSRQLTDTEVFF. Full variable domain (remainder filled in from reference TRBV15 and TRBJ1-1): DAGVTQTPRHEVAEKGQTIILKCEPVSGHNDLFWYRQTKIQGLELLSYFRSKSLMEDGGAFKDRFKAEMLNSSFSTLKIQPTEPKDSAVYLCASSRQLTDTEVFFGKGTRLTVV.

In this sample, this clone turned up a few times. Gene names denote mouse genes. The read finishes 1 residue shy of the CDR3 end, and the germline J gene is used to complete it. The rearrangement joins TRBV13-3 to TRBJ2-7, with 9 bases aligning to TRBD2. The CDR3 contains 14 residues. Per germline, CDR1 NNHDY and CDR2 SYVADS. V lost 2 bases and J lost 4; bases outside the gene matches: 4. CDR3 DNA (partial): TGTGCCAGCAGTGACCCTGACTGGGGGTATGAACAGTAC. Residues: CASSDPDWGYEQY. The complete CDR3 sequence is CASSDPDWGYEQYF.

On this clone itself: The genes are named according to mouse. The read ends 1 residue before the CDR3 terminus; that terminus is restored from the germline J gene. The V and J genes are TRBV13-1 and TRBJ1-1; 7 bases are shared with TRBD1. V trimming: 5 bases; J trimming: 0 bases; junction bases outside the gene matches: 4. The CDR3 is made up of 14 amino acids. Germline CDR1 and CDR2: NSHNY and SYGAGN. The sequenced part of the CDR3 DNA is TGTGCCAGCAGGTCCGGGACAGCAAACACAGAAGTCTTC. Protein sequence: CASRSGTANTEVF. From start to end, the CDR3 is CASRSGTANTEVFF.

This clone was observed a handful of times. Mouse germline and gene names are used. The read stops 1 residue short of the end of the CDR3; the missing end is completed from the germline J gene. Other DNA sequences from this sample encode an identical CDR3 as well. The genes are TRBV1 and TRBJ2-7, with 11 bases that match TRBD1. CDR1 is NSQYPW, CDR2 LRSPGD, per germline (reference sequence). The length of the CDR3 is 14 residues. The junction had 3 bases not matched to a gene; V was cut back by 3 bases and J by 5 bases. The CDR3 sequence is CTCSARDRGDEQYF. The CDR3 DNA, read in part, is TGCACCTGCAGTGCCCGGGACAGGGGGGATGAACAGTAC.

Points on this clone: Germline and genes here are mouse. The read stops 1 residue short of the end of the CDR3; the missing end is completed from the germline J gene. This sequence joins TRBV26 and TRBJ1-1; D not resolved. V lost 3 bases, J lost 0 bases, and 8 bases lay in between. This CDR3 is built from 14 residues. Germline CDR1 is KGHPV and CDR2 is FQNQEV (reference sequence). CDR3 residues: CASSLQNANTEVFF. The sequenced CDR3 bases are TGTGCCAGCAGTCTACAAAACGCAAACACAGAAGTCTTC.

This clone showed up just a few times. The gene names given are mouse names. CDR3 amino acids: CASSDRFFNNQAPLF. Partial CDR3 DNA: TGTGCCAGCAGTGATCGGTTTTTTAACAACCAGGCTCCGCTT. The chain is built from TRBV13-1 and TRBJ1-5; D gene ambiguous. The read gets to within 1 residue of the CDR3 end, and the germline J gene fills in the rest. This CDR3 has 15 amino acids. V lost 1 base and J 0 bases, leaving 8 bases between the germline ends. Per the germline V gene, CDR1 is NSHNY and CDR2 is SYGAGN.

A word on this clone: Germline and genes here are mouse. The read finishes 1 residue shy of the CDR3 end, and the germline J gene is used to complete it. The chain carries TRBV5 and TRBJ2-2, with 9 bases fitting TRBD1. V gave up 4 bases and J gave up 3 bases; unmatched junction bases: 3. CDR1 is LGHNA and CDR2 is YNLKQL in the germline V gene (reference sequence). The CDR3 totals 15 residues. CDR3 bases read: TGTGCCAGCAGCCCTGACAGGGGGGACACCGGGCAGCTCTAC. Translation: CASSPDRGDTGQLY. In full, the CDR3 reads CASSPDRGDTGQLYF.

Regarding this clone: Here the gene names and germline are mouse. The CDR3: CASSLARGNTLYF. The CDR3 bases that were read are TGTGCCAGCAGCTTAGCCAGGGGAAACACCTTGTAC. The rearrangement joins TRBV3 to TRBJ2-4, with a tentative D call TRBD1 (6 bases). The missing CDR3 end, 1 residue past where the read stops, is filled in from the germline J gene. The germline gives CDR1 SNHLY, CDR2 FYNGKV (reference sequence). V dropped 0 bases and J dropped 5 bases, with 6 bases sitting between them. The CDR3 is made up of 13 amino acids.

Details on this clone: The gene names given are mouse names. The missing CDR3 end, 1 residue past where the read stops, is filled in from the germline J gene. This chain joins TRBV26 and TRBJ2-7, with TRBD2 as a possible D gene (7 bases). The ends were cut back, 2 bases at V and 5 bases at J, with 13 bases in the middle. Germline CDR1 reads KGHPV; CDR2 reads FQNQEV (reference sequence). The CDR3 runs to 14 residues. Partial CDR3 DNA: TGTGCCAGCAGTCTGAGGTGGGGGGCCCATGAACAGTAC. This translates into CASSLRWGAHEQY. The whole CDR3 region reads CASSLRWGAHEQYF. Using reference TRBV26 and TRBJ2-7 for the parts outside the CDR3, the full variable domain is NSKVIQTPRYLVKGQGQKAKMRCIPEKGHPVVFWYQQNKNNEFKFLINFQNQEVLQQIDMTEKRFSAECPSNSPCSLEIQSSEAGDSALYLCASSLRWGAHEQYFGPGTRLTVL.

A note on this clone: Each gene name is a mouse one. The CDR3 end is not reached by the read, which stops 1 residue before it; the germline J gene fills it in. The chain carries TRBV13-1 and TRBJ2-5, with D unclear. The ends were cut back, 0 bases at V and 6 bases at J, with 8 bases in the middle. The CDR3 runs 13 residues. Germline CDR1 NSHNY, CDR2 SYGAGN. The CDR3 region is CASSDAVRDTQYF. CDR3 DNA (partial): TGTGCCAGCAGTGATGCGGTTCGGGACACCCAGTAC.